What follows are 19 T cell receptor beta chains derived from one specimen sequenced in a study of shared clonotypes between healthy human individuals. Assay used: immunoSEQ multiplex PCR; TCRdb lists only in-frame clones, some missing. There are 2 million or so clones in the sample; about 95% occur only once, and around 1.1% lies in the top ten. CD45RO-negative CD8 cells positively selected for CCR7 made up the naive population, which excluded terminally differentiated effector memory CD45RA+ cells. The sample taken for sequencing was naive CD8+ T cells sorted from blood. The receptors stem from a man aged 18 to 35 in good health.

This chain joins TRBV2 and TRBJ2-2; TRBD1 agrees at 7 bases. This CDR3 comprises 15 residues. V dropped 6 bases and J dropped 0; count of bases not matched to a gene: 4. Germline-derived CDR1 and CDR2 are SNHLY and FYNNEI. The CDR3 coding sequence is TGTGCCAGCAGCCCCAGGGGGTCGAACACCGGGGAGCTGTTTTTT. This encodes CASSPRGSNTGELFF.

The table lists this clone with a count of one. The chain recombines TRBV4-3 with TRBJ2-5; the D gene is possibly TRBD1 (7 bases). CDR3 length: 17 amino acids. The germline V and J ends were trimmed by 6 bases and 0 bases, with 20 bases remaining between them. CDR1 and CDR2 from the germline V gene are LGHNA and YSLEER. The DNA for the CDR3 is TGCGCCAGCAGTCCAAGATCAGGGGGGAGGAACCAAGAGACCCAGTACTTC. Translating gives CASSPRSGGRNQETQYF.

In the case of this clone: Other DNA sequences in the same sample also yield this CDR3. The rearrangement uses TRBV5-4 and TRBJ1-1; a possible D gene is TRBD1 (5 bases). The germline CDR1 and CDR2 sequences are SGHNT and YYREEE (reference sequence). The CDR3 is 12 amino acids. V was cut by 3 bases and J by 4 bases, with 7 bases left in between. CDR3 residues: CASSSGGTEAFF. The CDR3 DNA sequence: TGTGCCAGCAGCTCCGGGGGCACTGAAGCTTTCTTT.

A note on this clone: The identical CDR3 is also encoded by other nucleotide sequences in the sample. The V and J genes are TRBV9 and TRBJ2-2, with no clear D. The CDR3 is made up of 13 amino acids. Germline assignment: CDR1 SGDLS and CDR2 YYNGEE. Trimming left V 0 bases short and J 5 bases short, with 5 bases between. This chain's CDR3 is CASSVDGTGELFF. For the CDR3, the DNA is TGTGCCAGCAGCGTAGACGGAACCGGGGAGCTGTTTTTT.

V gene TRBV7-6 combines with J gene TRBJ2-1; 10 bases are shared with TRBD2. This CDR3 spans 18 amino acids. Germline values: CDR1 SGHVS, CDR2 FNYEAQ. V lost 1 base to trimming and J lost 0 bases; unmatched junction nucleotides: 6. CDR3 sequence (DNA): TGTGCCAGCAGCTTAGAACCAGCGGGAGGGCCCTCCTACAATGAGCAGTTCTTC. Protein product: CASSLEPAGGPSYNEQFF.

This chain links TRBV14 with TRBJ2-3, with 7 positions matching TRBD1. With 1 base clipped from V and 2 bases from J, the junction kept 9 bases outside the gene matches. CDR1 is SGHDN, CDR2 FVKESK, per germline. This CDR3 comprises 17 residues. CDR3 coding DNA: TGTGCCAGCAGCCAAGGCTGGGATACAGGGGACACAGATACGCAGTATTTT. Protein product: CASSQGWDTGDTDTQYF.

The rearrangement links TRBV11-3 to TRBJ2-1; 8 bases are shared with TRBD2. The CDR3 totals 14 residues. Trimming removed 0 bases from V and 7 bases from J; junction bases left unmatched: 2. Germline-derived CDR1 and CDR2 are SGHNT and YENEEA. Here the CDR3 reads CASSLEAGGNEQFF. The CDR3, as DNA: TGTGCCAGCAGCTTAGAGGCGGGGGGAAATGAGCAGTTCTTC.

In regard to this clone: Just one base apart from a much larger clone, this may be a read error. CDR3 nucleotide sequence: TGTGCAGGGACCGGAGGGGCCAACGTCCCGACTTTC. This gives the protein CAGTGGANVPTF. The genes are TRBV30 and TRBJ2-6; tentative D call: TRBD2 (6 bases). There are 12 residues in the CDR3. In germline, CDR1 is GTSNPN, CDR2 SVGIG (reference sequence).

V usage is TRBV11-2 and J usage is TRBJ2-2; D unclear. The V end was cut by 0 bases, the J end by 6 bases, with 8 bases between. The V gene's germline CDR1 is SGHAT and CDR2 FQNNGV. This CDR3 spans 14 amino acids. The CDR3 sequence: CASSLDRAPGELFF. CDR3 bases: TGTGCCAGCAGCTTAGATAGGGCACCCGGGGAGCTGTTTTTT.

The rearrangement joins TRBV19 to TRBJ2-5, with D possibly matching TRBD2 (5 bases). With 1 base removed from V and 4 bases from J, the gap between germline ends came to 10 bases. This CDR3 comprises 14 residues. Germline CDR1 and CDR2: LNHDA and SQIVND (reference sequence). In DNA, the CDR3 is TGTGCCAGTAGTATAGTCGTCGGGGTAGAGACCCAGTACTTC. It specifies CASSIVVGVETQYF.

Concerning this clone: The same CDR3 can be traced to other DNA sequences in this sample. The V gene is TRBV5-6, the J gene TRBJ2-7; 7 nucleotides agree with TRBD2. The ends lost 3 bases at V and 1 base at J; junction bases unmatched: 1. Germline-derived CDR1 and CDR2 are SGHDT and YYEEEE. The CDR3 extends over 13 amino acids. The CDR3 protein is CASSWTSSYEQYF. The CDR3 DNA follows: TGTGCCAGCAGCTGGACTAGTTCCTACGAGCAGTACTTC. Combining the CDR3 with reference TRBV5-6 and TRBJ2-7 gives the whole variable domain DAGVTQSPTHLIKTRGQQVTLRCSPKSGHDTVSWYQQALGQGPQFIFQYYEEEERQRGNFPDRFSGHQFPNYSSELNVNALLLGDSALYLCASSWTSSYEQYFGPGTRLTVT.

The sample holds one count of this clone. The CDR3 sequence: CASSAGTADHQPQHF. The CDR3, as DNA: TGTGCCAGCAGCGCCGGGACAGCCGATCATCAGCCCCAGCATTTT. The chain has TRBV7-3 and TRBJ1-5, with 7 bases aligning to TRBD1. The germline gives CDR1 SGHTA, CDR2 FQGTGA. CDR3 length equals 15 residues. The J segment lost 5 bases and the V segment lost 5 bases, leaving 9 bases of the junction unmatched.

V and J are TRBV7-6 and TRBJ2-7; possible D gene TRBD1, 5 bases. The length of the CDR3 is 14 residues. The germline V gene has CDR1 SGHVS and CDR2 FNYEAQ. V was clipped by 5 bases and J by 2 bases, with 13 bases between them. CDR3 region: CASSKRQTAYEQYF. As DNA, the CDR3 is TGTGCCAGCAGCAAACGACAGACAGCCTACGAGCAGTACTTC.

The chain is built from TRBV27 and TRBJ2-7; 8 positions match TRBD1. The V and J ends lost 4 bases and 2 bases, in that order; junction bases with no gene match: 4. This CDR3 has 14 amino acids. The V gene's germline CDR1 is MNHEY and CDR2 SMNVEV (reference sequence). CDR3 in DNA: TGTGCCAGCAGTTGGGACAGGTCTACCTACGAGCAGTACTTC. Its translation: CASSWDRSTYEQYF.

This chain connects TRBV29-1 to TRBJ1-1; D uncertain. Germline V gives CDR1 SQVTM, CDR2 ANQGSEA. The V end was cut by 2 bases, the J end by 1 base, with 8 bases between. This CDR3 contains 13 residues. This CDR3 is CSVELESNTEAFF. The CDR3 nucleotides are TGCAGCGTTGAACTGGAGTCGAACACTGAAGCTTTCTTT. Looking up the rest from reference TRBV29-1 and TRBJ1-1 gives the full variable domain: SAVISQKPSRDICQRGTSLTIQCQVDSQVTMMFWYRQQPGQSLTLIATANQGSEATYESGFVIDKFPISRPNLTFSTLTVSNMSPEDSSIYLCSVELESNTEAFFGQGTRLTVV.

The V and J genes are TRBV29-1 and TRBJ1-1, with 8 positions matching TRBD1. Looked up from germline, CDR1 is SQVTM and CDR2 is ANQGSEA. This CDR3 spans 14 amino acids. With V trimmed by 1 base and J by 7 bases, 8 bases remained unmatched. The CDR3 protein is CSVEAGQGFDEAFF. The CDR3 DNA sequence: TGCAGCGTTGAAGCTGGACAGGGTTTTGATGAAGCTTTCTTT.

The CDR3 protein is CASSLVAEQFF. CDR3 sequence (DNA): TGTGCCAGCAGCTTGGTTGCTGAGCAGTTCTTC. J is TRBJ2-1 and V is TRBV5-4; D unclear. Germline V lookup: CDR1 SGHNT, CDR2 YYREEE (reference sequence). The germline V and J ends were trimmed by 0 bases and 9 bases, with 4 bases remaining between them. This CDR3 is built from 11 residues.

The chain employs TRBV27 and TRBJ2-7, with no clear D. The CDR3 totals 13 residues. Germline V gene lookup returns CDR1 MNHEY and CDR2 SMNVEV (reference sequence). Trimming shortened V by 2 bases and J by 6 bases, and 11 bases separated the two germline ends. The CDR3 nucleotides are TGTGCCAGCAGTTTACTTACGACTGGCGAGCAGTACTTC. Amino acids: CASSLLTTGEQYF.

V is TRBV7-9 and J is TRBJ2-3; the D is unclear. This CDR3 comprises 15 residues. Trimming left V 1 base short and J 1 base short, with 9 bases between. Germline lookup yields CDR1 SEHNR and CDR2 FQNEAQ (reference sequence). The CDR3 bases are TGTGCCAGCAGCTTAGAGGGATTTGGCACAGATACGCAGTATTTT. Its translation: CASSLEGFGTDTQYF.